The 13 T cell receptor beta chains reported below all come from one sample, sequenced in a study of blood T cell repertoires in COVID-19. Assay: immunoSEQ multiplex PCR; the TCRdb copy retains only in-frame clones and omits some. The sample comprises some 96,000 clones, roughly 86% of which are singletons, and 10% rests with the top ten. Material: peripheral blood. The receptors were gathered from a man aged 50-59 years with acute or convalescent COVID-19.

V gene TRBV11-1 combines with J gene TRBJ2-7; unclear D gene. CDR1 and CDR2 from the germline V gene are SGHAT and FQDESV (reference sequence). The CDR3 totals 13 residues. With 0 bases removed from V and 3 bases from J, the gap between germline ends came to 6 bases. The CDR3 region has the DNA TGTGCCAGCAGCTTAGCGTCGAGCTACGAGCAGTACTTC. Protein: CASSLASSYEQYF.

The chain has TRBV7-8 and TRBJ2-4; 16 bases are a match to TRBD2. The V gene end was trimmed by 2 bases and the J gene end by 6 bases; junction bases not matched to a gene: 7. CDR1 and CDR2 (germline): SGHVS, FQNEAQ. CDR3 length: 18 residues. CDR3 protein: CASSLTSGTSGRGNIQYF. The CDR3 nucleotides read TGTGCCAGCAGCTTAACCTCCGGGACTAGCGGGAGGGGAAACATTCAGTACTTC.

The rearrangement links TRBV19 to TRBJ2-3; the D gene is possibly TRBD2 (6 bases). Trimming took 7 bases from V and 0 from J, leaving 17 bases between them. Germline CDR1 reads LNHDA; CDR2 reads SQIVND (reference sequence). The length of the CDR3 is 16 residues. The CDR3 protein is CASTTGSGSSTDTQYF. The CDR3 nucleotides are TGTGCCAGTACTACCGGGAGCGGCTCAAGCACAGATACGCAGTATTTT.

This clone was detected once. CDR3 coding DNA: TGTGCCAGCAGCTCCCTTTTTTCTACCAATCAGCCCCAGCATTTT. Translated: CASSSLFSTNQPQHF. The V call is TRBV7-8, the J call TRBJ1-5; D call uncertain. The V gene lost 4 bases and the J gene lost 3 bases, with 13 bases spanning the gap. Germline lookup yields CDR1 SGHVS and CDR2 FQNEAQ. This CDR3 has 15 residues.

The rearrangement uses TRBV4-1 and TRBJ2-7, with a possible D match to TRBD1 (7 bases). The V gene lost 4 bases and the J gene lost 2 bases, with 27 bases spanning the gap. The germline gives CDR1 MGHRA, CDR2 YSYEKL. This CDR3 contains 19 residues. CDR3 in DNA: TGCGCCAGCAGCCCCGGGGGCTTGCGTTTCGGGACAGAGACCTACGAGCAGTACTTC. Amino acid sequence: CASSPGGLRFGTETYEQYF.

This chain uses TRBV5-1 with TRBJ2-2; 10 nucleotides match TRBD2. This CDR3 spans 17 amino acids. V was clipped by 4 bases and J by 6 bases; unmatched bases: 12. Germline-derived CDR1 and CDR2 are SGHRS and YFSETQ. CDR3 nucleotide sequence: TGCGCCAGCAGCCTCCTAGGAGCGGGAGGGCTTTCCGGGGAGCTGTTTTTT. It translates to CASSLLGAGGLSGELFF.

The sample holds one count of this clone. J is TRBJ2-3 and V is TRBV19; 7 bases fit TRBD1. The CDR3 totals 16 residues. Losses at the gene ends were 6 bases for V and 0 bases for J; bases not matched to a gene: 9. The germline CDR1 and CDR2 sequences are LNHDA and SQIVND (reference sequence). The chain's CDR3 is CASRRSGQVSTDTQYF. The DNA of the CDR3 is TGTGCCAGTAGGAGATCCGGACAGGTTAGCACAGATACGCAGTATTTT.

The genes are TRBV28 and TRBJ1-6; 8 positions match TRBD1. V shed 5 bases and J 7 bases; nucleotides not matched to a gene: 7. Germline V gene data show CDR1 as MDHEN and CDR2 as SYDVKM. The length of the CDR3 is 15 residues. This CDR3 reads CASSPRQGRNSPLHF. The CDR3 nucleotides read TGTGCCAGCAGTCCCAGACAGGGGAGGAATTCACCCCTCCACTTT.

The genes are TRBV6-5 and TRBJ1-1, with no clear D. The CDR3 totals 13 residues. Trimming removed 6 bases at V and 5 bases at J, with 13 bases between. Per germline, CDR1 MNHEY and CDR2 SVGAGI. This CDR3 reads CASRDSTGTEAFF. The CDR3 DNA is TGTGCCAGCAGAGATTCGACGGGGACTGAAGCTTTCTTT.

The chain couples TRBV5-1 to TRBJ1-3; 10 bases align to TRBD1. CDR1 SGHRS and CDR2 YFSETQ come from the germline V gene. Trimming removed 3 bases from V and 7 bases from J; junction bases left unmatched: 10. CDR3 length: 16 amino acids. In DNA form, the CDR3 reads TGCGCCAGCAGCTCCAGGACAGGGGGTTCGTCGAACACCATATATTTT. Protein product: CASSSRTGGSSNTIYF.

The chain employs TRBV5-5 and TRBJ1-2; D uncertain. Trimming left V 7 bases short and J 2 bases short, with 9 bases between. Per germline, CDR1 SGHKS and CDR2 YYEKEE (reference sequence). The CDR3 is 12 amino acids. This CDR3 reads CASFHSNYGYTF. CDR3 DNA sequence: TGTGCCAGCTTCCATTCAAACTATGGCTACACCTTC.

This chain joins TRBV7-2 and TRBJ2-5, with TRBD2 as a possible D gene (6 bases). V was trimmed by 0 bases and J by 5 bases, leaving 13 bases between them. This CDR3 region has 15 residues. Germline V gives CDR1 SGHTA, CDR2 FQGNSA. In DNA form, the CDR3 reads TGTGCCAGCAGCTTAGCGAGGGACTTGTGGGAGACCCAGTACTTC. This encodes CASSLARDLWETQYF.

The chain employs TRBV5-4 and TRBJ2-1, with 8 bases fitting TRBD2. Germline CDR1 reads SGHNT; CDR2 reads YYREEE (reference sequence). The J segment lost 4 bases and the V segment lost 2 bases, leaving 5 bases of the junction unmatched. This CDR3 has 15 amino acids. The CDR3 sequence is CASSFTGRGYNEQFF. The CDR3 nucleotides are TGTGCCAGCAGCTTTACCGGGAGGGGTTACAATGAGCAGTTCTTC. The complete variable domain, with remaining parts taken from reference TRBV5-4 and TRBJ2-1, reads ETGVTQSPTHLIKTRGQQVTLRCSSQSGHNTVSWYQQALGQGPQFIFQYYREEENGRGNFPPRFSGLQFPNYSSELNVNALELDDSALYLCASSFTGRGYNEQFFGPGTRLTVL.